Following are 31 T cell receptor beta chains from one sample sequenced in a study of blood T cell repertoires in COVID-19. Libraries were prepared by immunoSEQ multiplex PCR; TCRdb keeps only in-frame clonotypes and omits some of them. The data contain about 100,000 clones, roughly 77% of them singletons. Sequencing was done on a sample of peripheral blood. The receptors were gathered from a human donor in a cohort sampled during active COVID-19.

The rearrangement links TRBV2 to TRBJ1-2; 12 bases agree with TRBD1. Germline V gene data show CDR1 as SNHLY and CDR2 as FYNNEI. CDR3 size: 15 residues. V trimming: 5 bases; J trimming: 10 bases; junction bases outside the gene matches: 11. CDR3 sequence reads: CASSIGPGDRGPYTF. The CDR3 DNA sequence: TGTGCCAGCAGTATCGGACCGGGGGACAGGGGGCCCTACACCTTC.

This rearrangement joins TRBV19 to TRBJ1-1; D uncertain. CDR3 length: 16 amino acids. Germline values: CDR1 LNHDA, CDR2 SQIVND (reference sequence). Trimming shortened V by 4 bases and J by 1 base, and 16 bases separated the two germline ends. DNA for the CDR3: TGTGCCAGTAGTACCCTGGAGTTTGGCCGGAACACTGAAGCTTTCTTT. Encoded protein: CASSTLEFGRNTEAFF.

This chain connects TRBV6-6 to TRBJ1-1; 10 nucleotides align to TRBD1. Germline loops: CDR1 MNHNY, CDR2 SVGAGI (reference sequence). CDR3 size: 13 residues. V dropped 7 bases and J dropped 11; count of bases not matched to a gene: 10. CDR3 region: CASTRDRGVRAFF. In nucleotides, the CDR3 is TGTGCCAGCACCCGGGACAGGGGAGTACGGGCTTTCTTT.

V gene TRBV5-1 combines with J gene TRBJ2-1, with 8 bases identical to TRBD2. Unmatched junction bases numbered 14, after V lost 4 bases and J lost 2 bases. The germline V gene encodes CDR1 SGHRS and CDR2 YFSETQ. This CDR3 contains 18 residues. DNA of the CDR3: TGCGCCAGCAGCGACCTGGCGGGGGGTAGCGGGGCCTACAATGAGCAGTTCTTC. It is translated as CASSDLAGGSGAYNEQFF. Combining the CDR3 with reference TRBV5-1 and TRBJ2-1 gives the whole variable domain KAGVTQTPRYLIKTRGQQVTLSCSPISGHRSVSWYQQTPGQGLQFLFEYFSETQRNKGNFPGRFSGRQFSNSRSEMNVSTLELGDSALYLCASSDLAGGSGAYNEQFFGPGTRLTVL.

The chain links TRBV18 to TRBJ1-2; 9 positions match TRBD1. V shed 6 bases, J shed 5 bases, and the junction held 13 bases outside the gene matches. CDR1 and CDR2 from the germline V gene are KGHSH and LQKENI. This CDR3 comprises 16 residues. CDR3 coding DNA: TGTGCCAGCTCCCCTACCCCGGGACAGGGCTTTTATGGCTACACCTTC. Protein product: CASSPTPGQGFYGYTF.

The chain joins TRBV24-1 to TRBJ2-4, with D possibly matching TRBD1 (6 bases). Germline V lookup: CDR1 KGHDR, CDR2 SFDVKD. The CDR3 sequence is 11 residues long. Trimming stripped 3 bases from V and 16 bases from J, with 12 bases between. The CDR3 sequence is CATSDLTGPYF. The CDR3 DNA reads TGTGCCACCAGTGATCTGACAGGCCCCTACTTC.

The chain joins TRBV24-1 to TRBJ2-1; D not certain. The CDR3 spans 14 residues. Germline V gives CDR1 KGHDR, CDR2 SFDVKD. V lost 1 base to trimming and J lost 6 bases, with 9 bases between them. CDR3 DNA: TGTGCCACCAGTGATTTTTCGGGTAGCAATGAGCAGTTCTTC. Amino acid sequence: CATSDFSGSNEQFF.

CDR3 loop: CASSSHGAGTYEQYF. The CDR3 DNA is TGTGCCAGCAGTTCCCACGGAGCAGGGACCTACGAGCAGTACTTC. V usage is TRBV6-6 and J usage is TRBJ2-7; D is perhaps TRBD1 (5 bases). V lost 4 bases and J lost 2, with 15 bases in between. CDR3 length: 15 residues. Germline V gene data show CDR1 as MNHNY and CDR2 as SVGAGI (reference sequence).

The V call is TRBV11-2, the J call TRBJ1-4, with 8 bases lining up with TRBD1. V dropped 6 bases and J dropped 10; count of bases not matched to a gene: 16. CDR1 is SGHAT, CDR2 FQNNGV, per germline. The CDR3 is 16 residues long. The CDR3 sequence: CASRQQGAQGQGKLFF. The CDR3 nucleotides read TGTGCCAGCAGACAGCAGGGGGCCCAAGGGCAGGGAAAACTGTTTTTT.

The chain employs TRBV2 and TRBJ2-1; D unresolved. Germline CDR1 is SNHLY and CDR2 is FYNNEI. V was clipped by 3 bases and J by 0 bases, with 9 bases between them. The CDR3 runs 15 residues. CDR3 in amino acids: CASSDRHLSYNEQFF. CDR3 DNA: TGTGCCAGCAGTGATCGACACCTCTCCTACAATGAGCAGTTCTTC. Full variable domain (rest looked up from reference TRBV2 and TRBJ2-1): EPEVTQTPSHQVTQMGQEVILRCVPISNHLYFYWYRQILGQKVEFLVSFYNNEISEKSEIFDDQFSVERPDGSNFTLKIRSTKLEDSAMYFCASSDRHLSYNEQFFGPGTRLTVL.

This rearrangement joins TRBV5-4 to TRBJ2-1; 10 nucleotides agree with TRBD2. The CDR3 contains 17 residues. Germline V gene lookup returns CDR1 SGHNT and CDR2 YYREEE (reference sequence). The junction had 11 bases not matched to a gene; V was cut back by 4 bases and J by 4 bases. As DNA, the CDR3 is TGTGCCAGCAGCCTATTTGTAGCTAGCGGGAGTTACAATGAGCAGTTCTTC. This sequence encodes CASSLFVASGSYNEQFF.

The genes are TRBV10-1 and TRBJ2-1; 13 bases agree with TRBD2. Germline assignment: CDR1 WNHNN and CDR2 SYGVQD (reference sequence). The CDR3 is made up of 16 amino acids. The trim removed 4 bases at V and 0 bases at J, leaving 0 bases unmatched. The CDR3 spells CASSGTSGSSYNEQFF. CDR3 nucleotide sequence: TGCGCCAGCAGTGGGACTAGCGGGAGCTCCTACAATGAGCAGTTCTTC.

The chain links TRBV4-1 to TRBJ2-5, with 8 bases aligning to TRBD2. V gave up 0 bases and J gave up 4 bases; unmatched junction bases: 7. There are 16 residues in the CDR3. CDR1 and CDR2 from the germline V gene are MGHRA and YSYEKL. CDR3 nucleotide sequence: TGCGCCAGCAGCCAAGACGGCGGGAGGAGGGGAGAGACCCAGTACTTC. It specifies CASSQDGGRRGETQYF.

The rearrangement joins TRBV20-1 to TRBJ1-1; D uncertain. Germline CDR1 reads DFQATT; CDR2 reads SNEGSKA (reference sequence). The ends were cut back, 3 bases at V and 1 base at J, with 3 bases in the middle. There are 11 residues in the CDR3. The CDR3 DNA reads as TGCAGTGCTAGCTGGAACACTGAAGCTTTCTTT. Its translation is CSASWNTEAFF.

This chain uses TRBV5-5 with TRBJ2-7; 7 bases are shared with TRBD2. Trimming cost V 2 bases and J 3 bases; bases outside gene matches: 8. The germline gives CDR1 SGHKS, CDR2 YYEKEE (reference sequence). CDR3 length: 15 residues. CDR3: CASSFRREPYYEQYF. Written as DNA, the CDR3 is TGTGCCAGCAGCTTCCGGCGGGAGCCGTACTACGAGCAGTACTTC.

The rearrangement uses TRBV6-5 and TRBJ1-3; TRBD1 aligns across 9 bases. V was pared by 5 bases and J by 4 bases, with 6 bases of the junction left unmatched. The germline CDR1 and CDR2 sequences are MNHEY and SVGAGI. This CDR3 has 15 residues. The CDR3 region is CASSLYRGPGNTIYF. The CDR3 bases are TGTGCCAGCAGTCTTTACAGGGGGCCCGGAAACACCATATATTTT.

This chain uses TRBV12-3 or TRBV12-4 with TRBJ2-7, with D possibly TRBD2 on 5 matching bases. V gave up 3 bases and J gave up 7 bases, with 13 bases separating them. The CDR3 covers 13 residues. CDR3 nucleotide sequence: TGTGCCAGCAGTTTTAGCGTAACGGGGGAGCAGTACTTC. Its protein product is CASSFSVTGEQYF.

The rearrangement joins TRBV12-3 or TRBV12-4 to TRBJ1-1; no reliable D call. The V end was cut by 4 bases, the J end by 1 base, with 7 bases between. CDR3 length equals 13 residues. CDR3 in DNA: TGTGCCAGCAGTTCCAGTGGGAACACTGAAGCTTTCTTT. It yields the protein CASSSSGNTEAFF.

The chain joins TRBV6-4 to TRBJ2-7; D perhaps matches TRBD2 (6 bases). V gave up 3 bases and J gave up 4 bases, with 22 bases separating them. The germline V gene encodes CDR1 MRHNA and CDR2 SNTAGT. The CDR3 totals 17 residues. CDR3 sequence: CASSDIGKTRNCYEQYF. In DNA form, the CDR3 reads TGTGCCAGCAGTGATATTGGCAAGACTAGAAATTGTTACGAGCAGTACTTC.

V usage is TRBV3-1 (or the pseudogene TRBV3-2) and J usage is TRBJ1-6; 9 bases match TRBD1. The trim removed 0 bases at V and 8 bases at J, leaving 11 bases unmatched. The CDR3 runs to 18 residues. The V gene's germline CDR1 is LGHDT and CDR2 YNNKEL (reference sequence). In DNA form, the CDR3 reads TGTGCCAGCAGCCAAGAAGGGAGTGACAGGGGGTGGCATTCACCCCTCCACTTT. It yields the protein CASSQEGSDRGWHSPLHF.

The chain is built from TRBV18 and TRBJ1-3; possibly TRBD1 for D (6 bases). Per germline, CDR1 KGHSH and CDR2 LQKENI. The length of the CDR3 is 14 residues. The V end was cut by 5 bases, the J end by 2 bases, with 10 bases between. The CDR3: CASSGQSTGNTIYF. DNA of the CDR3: TGTGCCAGCTCAGGACAGAGCACTGGAAACACCATATATTTT.

The CDR3 DNA reads TGTGCCAGCAGTGAATACAGCTCCTACGAGCAGTACTTC. Amino acids: CASSEYSSYEQYF. The chain links TRBV6-1 to TRBJ2-7; no clear D. Trimming cost V 2 bases and J 0 bases, with 5 bases left between them. The CDR3 has 13 amino acids. Germline assignment: CDR1 MNHNS and CDR2 SASEGT.

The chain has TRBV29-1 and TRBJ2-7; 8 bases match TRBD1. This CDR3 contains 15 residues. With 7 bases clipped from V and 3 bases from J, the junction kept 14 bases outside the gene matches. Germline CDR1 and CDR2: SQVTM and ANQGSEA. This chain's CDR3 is CSASFPGQDLYEQYF. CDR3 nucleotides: TGCAGCGCATCTTTCCCGGGACAGGACCTCTACGAGCAGTACTTC.

This chain's CDR3 is CATSRLAGEVEQFF. The CDR3 DNA reads as TGTGCCACCAGTAGACTAGCGGGAGAGGTTGAGCAGTTCTTC. J is TRBJ2-1 and V is TRBV24-1, with 12 bases matching TRBD2. Germline-derived CDR1 and CDR2 are KGHDR and SFDVKD. V shed 6 bases and J 9 bases; nucleotides not matched to a gene: 5. This CDR3 region has 14 residues.

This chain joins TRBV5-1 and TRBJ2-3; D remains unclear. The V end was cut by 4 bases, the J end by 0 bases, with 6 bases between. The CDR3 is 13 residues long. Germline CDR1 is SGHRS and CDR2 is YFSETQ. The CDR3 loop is CASSVTSTDTQYF. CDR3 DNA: TGCGCCAGCAGCGTAACTAGCACAGATACGCAGTATTTT.

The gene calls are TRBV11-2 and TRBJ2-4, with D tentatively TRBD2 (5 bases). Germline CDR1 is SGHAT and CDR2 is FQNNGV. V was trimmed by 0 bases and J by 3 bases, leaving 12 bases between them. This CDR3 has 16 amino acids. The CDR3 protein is CASSLDFLAGKNIQYF. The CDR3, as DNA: TGTGCCAGCAGCTTAGATTTTCTAGCTGGCAAAAACATTCAGTACTTC.

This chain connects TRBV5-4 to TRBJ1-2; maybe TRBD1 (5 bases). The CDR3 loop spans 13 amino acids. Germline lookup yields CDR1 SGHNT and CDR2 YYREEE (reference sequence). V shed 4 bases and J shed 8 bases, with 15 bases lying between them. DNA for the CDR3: TGTGCCAGCAGCCCCAGGGCCGATTTGGGCTACACCTTC. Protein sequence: CASSPRADLGYTF.

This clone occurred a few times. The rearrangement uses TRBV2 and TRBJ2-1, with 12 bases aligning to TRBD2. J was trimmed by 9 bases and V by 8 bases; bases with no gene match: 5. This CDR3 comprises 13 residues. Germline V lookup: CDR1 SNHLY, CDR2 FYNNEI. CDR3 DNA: TGTGCCAGCGGACTAGCGGGATTGGGTGAGCAGTTCTTC. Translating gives CASGLAGLGEQFF.

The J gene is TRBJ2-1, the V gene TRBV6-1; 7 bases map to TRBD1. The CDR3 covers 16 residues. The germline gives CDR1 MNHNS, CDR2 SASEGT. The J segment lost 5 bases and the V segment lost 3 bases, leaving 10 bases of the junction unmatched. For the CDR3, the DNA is TGTGCCAGCAGTGACCGAGGGGGCGCCCGGGACAATGAGCAGTTCTTC. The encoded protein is CASSDRGGARDNEQFF.

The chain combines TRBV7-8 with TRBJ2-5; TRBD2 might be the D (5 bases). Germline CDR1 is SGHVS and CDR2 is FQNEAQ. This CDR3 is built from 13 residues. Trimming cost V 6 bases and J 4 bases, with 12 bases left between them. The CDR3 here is CASREVWRETQYF. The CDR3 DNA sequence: TGTGCCAGCAGGGAGGTTTGGCGAGAGACCCAGTACTTC.

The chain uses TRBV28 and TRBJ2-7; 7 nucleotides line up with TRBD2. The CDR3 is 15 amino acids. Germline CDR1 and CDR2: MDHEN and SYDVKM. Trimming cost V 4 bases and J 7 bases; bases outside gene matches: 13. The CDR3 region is CASSYGRGRPGEQYF. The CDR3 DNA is TGTGCCAGCAGTTATGGGAGGGGCAGGCCGGGGGAGCAGTACTTC.